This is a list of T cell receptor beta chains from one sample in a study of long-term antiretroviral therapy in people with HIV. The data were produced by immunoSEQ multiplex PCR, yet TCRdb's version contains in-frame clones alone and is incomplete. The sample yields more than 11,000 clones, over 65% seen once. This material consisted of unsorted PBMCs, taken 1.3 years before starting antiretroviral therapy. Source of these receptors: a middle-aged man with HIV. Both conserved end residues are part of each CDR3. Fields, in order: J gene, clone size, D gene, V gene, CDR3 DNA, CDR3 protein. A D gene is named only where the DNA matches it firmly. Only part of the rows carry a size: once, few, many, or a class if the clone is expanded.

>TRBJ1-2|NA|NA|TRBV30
TGTGCCTGGATGAGAGCGCTAGGAGGGCACTATGGCTACACCTTC
CAWMRALGGHYGYTF
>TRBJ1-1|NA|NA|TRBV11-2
TGTGCCAGCAGCCACGAGGGGGGCGCGGAAGCTTTCTTT
CASSHEGGAEAFF
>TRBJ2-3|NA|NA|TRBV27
TGTGCCAGCACCTTCTCCAGGGGCCCCACAGATACGCAGTATTTT
CASTFSRGPTDTQYF
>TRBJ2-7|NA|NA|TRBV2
TGTGCCAGCAGTACGGGGGGCGGGAGCTCCTACGAGCAGTACTTC
CASSTGGGSSYEQYF
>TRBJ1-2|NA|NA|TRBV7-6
TGTGCCAGCAGCTTGGGGACACTCTATGGCTACACCTTC
CASSLGTLYGYTF
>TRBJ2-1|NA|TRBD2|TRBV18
TGTGCCAGCTCACCAGGCGGGGGGACCCACAATGAGCAGTTCTTC
CASSPGGGTHNEQFF
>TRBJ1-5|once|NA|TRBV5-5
TGTGCCAGCAGCTTGGAGGTCAATCAGCCCCAGCATTTT
CASSLEVNQPQHF
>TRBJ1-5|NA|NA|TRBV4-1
TGCGCCAGCAGCCAAGAAGGAGCAGGGAAAAGGAGCAATCAGCCCCAGCATTTT
CASSQEGAGKRSNQPQHF
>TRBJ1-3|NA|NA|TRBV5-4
TGTGCCAGCAGCTTGGGACAGGATGGAAACACCATATATTTT
CASSLGQDGNTIYF
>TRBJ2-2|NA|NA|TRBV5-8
TGTGCCAGCAGCCCGAGGGAAGAGGAGCTGTTTTTT
CASSPREEELFF
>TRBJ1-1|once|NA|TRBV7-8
TGTGCCAGCAGCCCTCGGTTGGGGGAAGCTTTCTTT
CASSPRLGEAFF
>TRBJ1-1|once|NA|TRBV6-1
TGTGCTACGGGACGGGTGAACACTGAAGCTTTCTTT
CATGRVNTEAFF
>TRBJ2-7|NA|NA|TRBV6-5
TGTGCCAGCAGTTACTCGATGGGGGCAGGGAACGAGCAGTACTTC
CASSYSMGAGNEQYF
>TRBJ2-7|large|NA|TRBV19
TGTGCAAGCTCGTGGGTGTCAGGCGAATTCTACGAGCAGTACTTC
CASSWVSGEFYEQYF
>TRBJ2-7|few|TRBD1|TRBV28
TGTGCCAGCAGTACCACAGGGGGAGAGTCCTACGAGCAGTACTTC
CASSTTGGESYEQYF
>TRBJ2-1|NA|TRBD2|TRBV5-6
TGTGCCAGCAGCCCCTATAGCGGGGTGGGCTACAATGAGCAGTTCTTC
CASSPYSGVGYNEQFF
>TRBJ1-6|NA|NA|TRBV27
TGTGCCAGCACGGGGGGGGGTTCACCCCTCCACTTT
CASTGGGSPLHF
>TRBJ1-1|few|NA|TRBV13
TGTGCCAGCAGCTCCGACAGCTCTGAAGCTTTCTTT
CASSSDSSEAFF
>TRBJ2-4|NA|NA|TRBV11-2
TGTGCCAGCAGCGCTCCACTTGAGAACATTCAGTACTTC
CASSAPLENIQYF
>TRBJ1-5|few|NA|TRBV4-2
TGTGCCAGCAGCCAAGATAGGCAGGGCGGTCAGCCCCAGCATTTT
CASSQDRQGGQPQHF
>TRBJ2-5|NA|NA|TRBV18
TGTGCCAGCTCACCACCGACAGCCAACCAAGAGACCCAGTACTTC
CASSPPTANQETQYF
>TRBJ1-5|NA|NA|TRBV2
TGTGCCAGCCGGGAAGTATCAGGCTCCTTCAGCAATCAGCCCCAGCATTTT
CASREVSGSFSNQPQHF
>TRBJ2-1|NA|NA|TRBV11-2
TGTGCCAGCAGCTTAGTGGGGCTTCCCTACAATGAGCAGTTCTTC
CASSLVGLPYNEQFF
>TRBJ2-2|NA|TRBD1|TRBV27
TGTGCCAGCAGTTTATCGGGACAGGGGGCGCGTACCGGGGAGCTGTTTTTT
CASSLSGQGARTGELFF
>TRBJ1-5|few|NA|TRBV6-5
TGTGCCAGCAGTTACTCGACGGGGCAGCCCCAGCATTTT
CASSYSTGQPQHF
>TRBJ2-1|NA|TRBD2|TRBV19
TGTGCCAGTAGTCCGACTAGCGGGCTCAACAATGAGCAGTTCTTC
CASSPTSGLNNEQFF
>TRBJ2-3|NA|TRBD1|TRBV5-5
TGTGCCAGCAGCCGGAAGGGGGCGAGCACAGATACGCAGTATTTT
CASSRKGASTDTQYF
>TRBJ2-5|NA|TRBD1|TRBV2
TGTGCCAGCAGTGGACAGGGCGCTGGGCCGACCCAGTACTTC
CASSGQGAGPTQYF
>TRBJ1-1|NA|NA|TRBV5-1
TGCGCCAGCAGCTTGGATTGGGGGCGCAACACTGAAGCTTTCTTT
CASSLDWGRNTEAFF
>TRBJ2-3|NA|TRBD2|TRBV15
TGTGCCACCAGCAGAGGACTAGCGGGGGGCCCCGGACGTGATACGCAGTATTTT
CATSRGLAGGPGRDTQYF
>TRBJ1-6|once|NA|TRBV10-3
TGTGCCATCAAGGGTTCGAGATTGAGGGATTCACCCCTCCACTTT
CAIKGSRLRDSPLHF
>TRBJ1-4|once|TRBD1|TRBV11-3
TGTGCCAGCAGCTCGGGGGACAGATATAATGAAAAACTGTTTTTT
CASSSGDRYNEKLFF
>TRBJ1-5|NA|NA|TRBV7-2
TGTGCCAGCAGCTTGGACAATAGCAATCAGCCCCAGCATTTT
CASSLDNSNQPQHF
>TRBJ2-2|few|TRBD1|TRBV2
TGTGCCAGCGAGGGAAGAACAGGGGGCACCGGGGAGCTGTTTTTT
CASEGRTGGTGELFF
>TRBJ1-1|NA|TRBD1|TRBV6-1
TGTGCCAGCAGTGGTGGTCTGGGACAGGGTATGACTGAAGCTTTCTTT
CASSGGLGQGMTEAFF
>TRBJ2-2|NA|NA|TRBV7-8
TGTGCCAGCAGCCCCCAGGGACTGAAGAACACCGGGGAGCTGTTTTTT
CASSPQGLKNTGELFF
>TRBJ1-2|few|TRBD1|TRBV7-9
TGTGCCAGCAGCTCAACCGAGGGGGCTAGGCATGGCTACACCTTC
CASSSTEGARHGYTF
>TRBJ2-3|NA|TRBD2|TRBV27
TGTGCCAGCAGTTTATCGCTAGCGGGGATCCCAGCCTATACGCAGTATTTT
CASSLSLAGIPAYTQYF
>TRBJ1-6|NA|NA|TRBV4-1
TGCGCCAGCAGCCAGTGGGGCAGGGCCTTGAGCTCCTATAATTCACCCCTCCACTTT
CASSQWGRALSSYNSPLHF
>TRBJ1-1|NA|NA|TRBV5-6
TGTGCCAGCATCCTCTCGGGGCAGAGGAACACTGAAGCTTTCTTT
CASILSGQRNTEAFF
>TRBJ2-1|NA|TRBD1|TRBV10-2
TGCGCCAGCAGTGACCCCCGGGACAGGGGGGACAATGAGCAGTTCTTC
CASSDPRDRGDNEQFF
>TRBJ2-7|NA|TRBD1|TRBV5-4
TGTGCCAGCAGCGCCGGGACAGGGTCCTACGAGCAGTACTTC
CASSAGTGSYEQYF
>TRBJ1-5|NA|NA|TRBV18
TGTGCCAGCTCACCACTAGGTCACCAGCCCCAGCATTTT
CASSPLGHQPQHF
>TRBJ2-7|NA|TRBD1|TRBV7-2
TGTGCCAGCAGCCGGACAGGCCAACCAACCTACGAGCAGTACTTC
CASSRTGQPTYEQYF
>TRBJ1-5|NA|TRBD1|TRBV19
TGTGCCAGTAAAGAGGGGGCACAGCCCCAGCATTTT
CASKEGAQPQHF
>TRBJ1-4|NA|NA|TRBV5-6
TGTGCCAGCAGCTTGGGGTCAGGGCTAAATAATGAAAAACTGTTTTTT
CASSLGSGLNNEKLFF
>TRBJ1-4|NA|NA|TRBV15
TGTGCCACCAGCAGAGGCTACGGTTCAACTAATGAAAAACTGTTTTTT
CATSRGYGSTNEKLFF
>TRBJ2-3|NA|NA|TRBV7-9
TGTGCCAGCACCACCCCTACGGGGGATACGCAGTATTTT
CASTTPTGDTQYF